This is a list of T cell receptor beta chains from one sample in a study of blood T cell repertoires in COVID-19. TCRdb's copy holds only in-frame clones and misses some; the assay was immunoSEQ multiplex PCR. Among 15,000 to 20,000 clones listed, 65% to 90% were seen once. The specimen sequenced was peripheral blood. All receptors derive from a human donor with active COVID-19. The donor label of this sample is uncertain. Each CDR3 is given with its conserved first and last residue. The order of the fields is clone size, J gene, V gene, D gene, CDR3 protein, CDR3 DNA. D genes are given only for firm matches. Where a row states a size, it is once, few, many or the class of an expanded clone; other rows omit it.

. | TRBJ2-7 | TRBV27 | . | CASSLLRGHGTYEQYF | TGTGCCAGCAGTTTATTAAGAGGGCATGGGACCTACGAGCAGTACTTC
. | TRBJ2-3 | TRBV18 | TRBD1 | CASSRQGAYTDTQYF | TGTGCCAGCTCACGGCAGGGGGCCTACACAGATACGCAGTATTTT
. | TRBJ2-3 | TRBV4-2 | TRBD2 | CASSRRSRGREDTDTQYF | TGTGCCAGCAGCCGCAGGTCCCGGGGTCGGGAGGACACAGATACGCAGTATTTT
. | TRBJ2-3 | TRBV5-1 | . | CASSVEAAPDTQYF | TGCGCCAGCAGCGTGGAGGCGGCCCCAGATACGCAGTATTTT
. | TRBJ2-5 | TRBV24-1 | . | CATSDGGVKTQYF | TGTGCCACCAGTGATGGGGGCGTAAAGACCCAGTACTTC
. | TRBJ1-2 | TRBV29-1 | TRBD1 | CSVEDRHPGGYGYTF | TGCAGCGTTGAAGATCGGCATCCAGGGGGTTATGGCTACACCTTC
. | TRBJ2-3 | TRBV11-2 | TRBD1 | CASSQTTGSHTQYF | TGTGCCAGCAGCCAAACGACAGGGTCACATACGCAGTATTTT
. | TRBJ2-3 | TRBV12-5 | TRBD2 | CASGPGLAGTDTQYF | TGTGCTAGTGGTCCCGGACTAGCGGGCACAGATACGCAGTATTTT
once | TRBJ1-1 | TRBV19 | TRBD1 | CASSLTGGAGAFF | TGTGCCAGTAGTCTCACAGGGGGCGCGGGAGCTTTCTTT
few | TRBJ2-7 | TRBV5-4 | . | CASSLDGSDEQYF | TGTGCCAGCAGCTTGGACGGTTCGGACGAGCAGTACTTC
. | TRBJ1-1 | TRBV9 | . | CASSVGAVTEAFF | TGTGCCAGCAGCGTAGGGGCCGTTACTGAAGCTTTCTTT
once | TRBJ1-1 | TRBV5-1 | . | CASSLSGIMNTEAFF | TGCGCCAGCAGCTTATCAGGGATCATGAACACTGAAGCTTTCTTT
. | TRBJ2-3 | TRBV19 | . | CASTDAGRGFTDTQYF | TGTGCCAGTACCGACGCTGGCAGGGGATTCACAGATACGCAGTATTTT
. | TRBJ1-1 | TRBV29-1 | . | CSVGPLNTEAFF | TGCAGCGTTGGGCCGTTGAACACTGAAGCTTTCTTT
. | TRBJ1-5 | TRBV5-6 | TRBD1 | CASSMTGLSNQPQHF | TGTGCCAGCAGCATGACAGGGTTGAGCAATCAGCCCCAGCATTTT
. | TRBJ1-4 | TRBV5-1 | TRBD1 | CASSWTGVEEKLFF | TGCGCCAGCAGCTGGACAGGGGTAGAGGAAAAACTGTTTTTT
. | TRBJ2-5 | TRBV10-3 | . | CAISAFRPQDGSQYF | TGTGCCATCAGTGCGTTCCGCCCTCAAGACGGGTCCCAGTACTTC
. | TRBJ2-1 | TRBV5-6 | . | CASSWEETASYNEQFF | TGTGCCAGCAGCTGGGAGGAGACAGCCTCCTACAATGAGCAGTTCTTC
. | TRBJ2-2 | TRBV7-2 | TRBD1 | CASSFPRTGVNTGELFF | TGTGCCAGCAGCTTTCCCCGGACAGGGGTGAACACCGGGGAGCTGTTTTTT
. | TRBJ1-2 | TRBV6-5 | . | CASSTGQTYGYTF | TGTGCCAGCAGTACAGGGCAAACTTATGGCTACACCTTC
. | TRBJ1-3 | TRBV5-1 | TRBD1 | CASSTGTGLRNTIYF | TGCGCCAGCAGCACCGGGACAGGACTTAGAAACACCATATATTTT
. | TRBJ1-2 | TRBV6-6 | . | CASSRGNYGYTF | TGTGCCAGCAGCCGGGGGAACTATGGCTACACCTTC
. | TRBJ1-2 | TRBV6-6 | TRBD1 | CASSGQGTANYGYTF | TGTGCCAGCAGCGGACAGGGCACAGCTAACTATGGCTACACCTTC
. | TRBJ1-4 | TRBV3-1/TRBV3-2 | . | CASSQALGKLFF | TGTGCCAGCAGCCAAGCCCTCGGAAAACTGTTTTTT
. | TRBJ2-6 | TRBV19 | . | CASSIAGANVLTF | TGTGCCAGTAGTATTGCGGGGGCCAACGTCCTGACTTTC
once | TRBJ1-2 | TRBV6-2/TRBV6-3 | TRBD1 | CASSYPGTGDGYGYTF | TGTGCCAGCAGTTACCCCGGGACAGGGGATGGCTATGGCTACACCTTC
. | TRBJ2-5 | TRBV5-4 | TRBD1 | CASQTGGGETQYF | TGTGCCAGCCAAACAGGGGGCGGAGAGACCCAGTACTTC
. | TRBJ2-5 | TRBV2 | TRBD2 | CASRRGVGQETQYF | TGTGCCAGCAGACGGGGGGTGGGACAAGAGACCCAGTACTTC
. | TRBJ1-4 | TRBV25-1 | . | CASSESYGVYEKLFF | TGTGCCAGCAGTGAATCCTACGGGGTTTATGAAAAACTGTTTTTT
. | TRBJ2-2 | TRBV7-6 | TRBD2 | CASSLLAGSPGELFF | TGTGCCAGCAGTTTACTAGCGGGGTCGCCCGGGGAGCTGTTTTTT
. | TRBJ2-1 | TRBV7-9 | . | CASSSGQRGEFF | TGTGCCAGCAGCTCTGGACAGAGGGGAGAGTTCTTC
. | TRBJ1-3 | TRBV7-7 | . | CASSLFPRGGPINHTIYF | TGTGCTAGCAGCTTATTCCCCCGCGGCGGCCCTATAAATCACACCATATATTTT
few | TRBJ2-5 | TRBV7-9 | . | CASSLVRETQYF | TGTGCCAGCAGCTTAGTGAGGGAGACCCAGTACTTC
few | TRBJ2-3 | TRBV7-3 | . | CASSSSGTPTDTQYF | TGTGCCAGCAGCTCCTCGGGGACTCCCACAGATACGCAGTATTTT
. | TRBJ2-1 | TRBV28 | TRBD2 | CASSWAWSKGTRALF | TGTGCCAGCAGTTGGGCTTGGAGCAAGGGGACTAGAGCTCTCTTC
. | TRBJ2-7 | TRBV4-2 | TRBD2 | CASSQDWPGGTYEQYF | TGTGCCAGCAGCCAAGACTGGCCGGGGGGGACCTACGAGCAGTACTTC
. | TRBJ2-3 | TRBV3-1/TRBV3-2 | TRBD2 | CASSRTLSGGASTDTQYF | TGTGCCAGCAGCCGTACCCTTAGCGGGGGGGCCTCCACAGATACGCAGTATTTT
. | TRBJ2-2 | TRBV7-6 | . | CATKPLGRPNTGELFF | TGTGCCACCAAACCTCTTGGCAGGCCGAACACCGGGGAGCTGTTTTTT
. | TRBJ1-4 | TRBV4-1 | . | CASSQEGQGNRRKLFF | TGCGCCAGCAGCCAAGAGGGGCAGGGTAATCGCCGAAAACTGTTTTTT
. | TRBJ2-7 | TRBV4-1 | . | CASSQDILQDYEQYF | TGCGCCAGCAGCCAAGATATATTACAGGACTACGAGCAGTACTTC
. | TRBJ2-4 | TRBV19 | . | CASSWRVAKNIQYF | TGTGCCAGTAGTTGGAGAGTGGCCAAAAACATTCAGTACTTC
. | TRBJ2-5 | TRBV21-1 | . | CASRKRQETQYF | TGTGCCAGCAGAAAACGCCAAGAGACCCAGTACTTC
. | TRBJ1-2 | TRBV23-1 | . | CASSLVRGVLLYGYTF | TGCGCCAGCAGTCTAGTAAGAGGTGTCCTTCTCTATGGCTACACCTTC
. | TRBJ1-2 | TRBV14 | . | CASSPSGRTGGYTF | TGTGCCAGCAGCCCCAGCGGAAGGACGGGCGGCTACACCTTC
. | TRBJ1-4 | TRBV6-1 | TRBD1 | CASRPQDRVGEKLFF | TGTGCCAGCAGACCCCAGGACAGGGTAGGCGAAAAACTGTTTTTT
once | TRBJ2-2 | TRBV6-2/TRBV6-3 | . | CASSSAPTGELFF | TGTGCCAGCAGTTCAGCGCCTACCGGGGAGCTGTTTTTT
. | TRBJ2-3 | TRBV7-6 | TRBD2 | CASSLLLGSGGELTDTQYF | TGTGCCAGCAGCCTACTCCTTGGGAGCGGGGGGGAACTCACAGATACGCAGTATTTT
. | TRBJ1-1 | TRBV12-3/TRBV12-4 | TRBD1 | CASSLRGQVEAFF | TGTGCCAGCAGTTTAAGGGGGCAGGTCGAAGCTTTCTTT
. | TRBJ1-2 | TRBV5-5 | TRBD1 | CASSAGTGGMNYGYTF | TGTGCCAGCAGCGCCGGGACAGGGGGAATGAACTATGGCTACACCTTC
. | TRBJ1-3 | TRBV7-9 | TRBD1 | CAARGTGSGNTIYF | TGTGCAGCCCGGGGGACAGGATCTGGAAACACCATATATTTT
. | TRBJ2-7 | TRBV21-1 | . | CASSKALGEASYEQYF | TGTGCCAGCAGCAAAGCGCTTGGGGAGGCCTCCTACGAGCAGTACTTC
. | TRBJ2-1 | TRBV6-5 | . | CASSYSGGSSYNEQFF | TGTGCCAGCAGTTACTCCGGGGGATCCTCCTACAATGAGCAGTTCTTC
. | TRBJ2-1 | TRBV15 | . | CATSRNTYNEQFF | TGTGCCACCAGCAGGAACACGTACAATGAGCAGTTCTTC
. | TRBJ2-2 | TRBV15 | TRBD1 | CATSRDTGGASGELFF | TGTGCCACCAGCAGAGATACAGGGGGCGCAAGCGGGGAGCTGTTTTTT
. | TRBJ2-1 | TRBV10-3 | TRBD1 | CAISVSGQGSDEQFF | TGTGCCATCAGTGTATCCGGACAGGGGTCGGATGAGCAGTTCTTC
. | TRBJ2-7 | TRBV19 | TRBD2 | CASSNQRGAYEQYF | TGTGCCAGTAGTAACCAGCGGGGGGCCTACGAGCAGTACTTC
few | TRBJ2-7 | TRBV11-2 | . | CASSLDQGTYEQYF | TGTGCCAGCAGCTTAGACCAGGGAACCTACGAGCAGTACTTC